This note documents a single T cell receptor (beta chain) sequence. Its matching antigen is unknown. The data are from a study of T-cell memory formation after mild COVID-19. Overall study: For the most part, TCR clusters were specific to one donor.

Notes on the study in general: The study detected some responding clones in pre-infection memory, suggesting cross-reactive memory joined.

The CDR3 contains 13 residues. V gave up 3 bases and J gave up 3 bases; unmatched junction bases: 5. Germline CDR1 is DFQATT and CDR2 is SNEGSKA (reference sequence). Constant-segment primers and 5'RACE yielded cDNA libraries for TCR alpha and TCR beta, each carrying sample barcodes and UMIs. TCRdb re-called the 5' RACE reads with MiXCR, one entry per CDR3 protein. In the table there are more than 150,000 distinct CDR3 sequences, approximately 10% of which are singletons. The clonotype comes from a young man who had mild COVID-19 (a few samples of this study predate the infection). Cell type and time point are not known. J is TRBJ2-7 and V is TRBV20-1; TRBD1 matches at 7 bases. Sequenced: PBMCs or a T cell subset sorted from them (not recorded which). CDR3: CSASPGTVYEQYF. The CDR3 nucleotides are TGCAGTGCTAGTCCCGGGACAGTCTACGAGCAGTACTTC.